A selection of T cell receptor beta chains follows, all from one sample in a study of T cells in Graves' hyperthyroidism and ophthalmopathy. Each CDR3 protein is one row after TCRdb ran MiXCR on the multiplex PCR reads. The table records fewer than 350,000 distinct CDR3 sequences, over 20% of them present only once. The sample comprised blood. The receptor set was obtained from a woman aged 50 to 60 with Graves' hyperthyroidism. Each CDR3 is given with its conserved first and last residue. D genes are given only for firm matches. Size values are once, few and many counts, or a class for expanded clones, and some rows have none.

clone_size j_call d_call v_call cdr3_nt cdr3_aa
. TRBJ2-2 . TRBV27 TGTGCCAGCAGTTTATGGGCAGGGGAAAACACCGGGGAGCTGTTTTTT CASSLWAGENTGELFF
many TRBJ1-5 . TRBV2 TGTGCCAGCAGTGTGCAGAGTAGAAATCAGCCCCAGCATTTT CASSVQSRNQPQHF
many TRBJ2-3 TRBD1 TRBV9 TGTGCCAGCAGCGTAGAGGACAGGGGTTACACAGATACGCAGTATTTT CASSVEDRGYTDTQYF
. TRBJ1-6 . TRBV15 TGTGCCACCAGCAGAGATCGTAACAGTCAATCACCCCTCCACTTT CATSRDRNSQSPLHF
. TRBJ2-1 . TRBV5-1 TGCGCCAGCAGCTTGAAAACAATTCCATACAATGAGCAGTTCTTC CASSLKTIPYNEQFF
many TRBJ1-5 TRBD1 TRBV6-1 TGTGCCAGCAGTGAAAGGACAGGGAATCAGCCCCAGCATTTT CASSERTGNQPQHF
many TRBJ2-6 . TRBV2 TGTGCCAGCACGGGACGGGTTGGCTCTGGGGCCAACGTCCTGACTTTC CASTGRVGSGANVLTF
many TRBJ2-3 TRBD2 TRBV20-1 TGCAGTGCTAGAGCGAGCGGGAGAACAGATACGCAGTATTTT CSARASGRTDTQYF
many TRBJ1-5 . TRBV29-1 TGCAGCGTTTCCAGGGGTAGCAATCAGCCCCAGCATTTT CSVSRGSNQPQHF
few TRBJ2-7 TRBD1 TRBV30 TGTGCCTGGAGTGTGACAGGGGGCTACGAGCAGTACTTC CAWSVTGGYEQYF
many TRBJ1-2 . TRBV2 TGTGCCAGCAGTGAAGTCCGGCGGAGTCCTAACTATGGCTACACCTTC CASSEVRRSPNYGYTF
. TRBJ2-2 . TRBV24-1 TGTGCCACCAGTGATTGGTCGAACACCGGGGAGCTGTTTTTT CATSDWSNTGELFF
many TRBJ1-1 TRBD1 TRBV11-2 TGTGCCAGCAGCTTTGGACAGGGGCTGAAGAACACTGAAGCTTTCTTT CASSFGQGLKNTEAFF
many TRBJ2-1 TRBD2 TRBV28 TGTGCCAGCAGGAATAGCGGGACCATCTACAATGAGCAGTTCTTC CASRNSGTIYNEQFF
many TRBJ1-5 TRBD1 TRBV6-2/TRBV6-3 TGTGCCAGCAGTTATCAACAGGGGTTCCTGGGCAATCAGCCCCAGCATTTT CASSYQQGFLGNQPQHF
many TRBJ2-1 . TRBV28 TGTGCCAGCAGTACCTCTGACAATGAGCAGTTCTTC CASSTSDNEQFF
few TRBJ1-4 TRBD1 TRBV6-1 TGTGCCAGCAGGGAGGGGACAGGGAGGGAAAAACTGTTTTTT CASREGTGREKLFF
. TRBJ2-1 . TRBV7-4 TGTGCCAGCAGTTCAGGGCTGTCGTCCTACAATGAGCAGTTCTTC CASSSGLSSYNEQFF
few TRBJ2-2 . TRBV28 TGTGCCAGCAGTTCCTCCAGGGAAATCACCGGGGAGCTGTTTTTT CASSSSREITGELFF
many TRBJ2-7 . TRBV12-3/TRBV12-4 TGTGCCAGCAGTGTCAGAGGCCTGGGATCCTACGAGCAGTACTTC CASSVRGLGSYEQYF
. TRBJ1-6 . TRBV2 TGTGCCAGCAGTGAATTAACAGGGAGAGGATCACCCCTCCACTTT CASSELTGRGSPLHF
many TRBJ2-1 TRBD1 TRBV2 TGTGCCAGCAGCCTCCGGGACAGGTTCTACAATGAGCAGTTCTTC CASSLRDRFYNEQFF
many TRBJ2-1 . TRBV20-1 TGCAGTGCTAGAGGTTTTGGCGGGTCTCCCAATGAGCAGTTCTTC CSARGFGGSPNEQFF
few TRBJ1-1 TRBD1 TRBV5-8 TGTGCCAGCAGCCGGACAGGGGCTGAAGCTTTCTTT CASSRTGAEAFF
many TRBJ1-2 . TRBV20-1 TGCAGTGCTAGGGCTCAGGGGCCCTATGGCTACACCTTC CSARAQGPYGYTF
many TRBJ1-1 . TRBV5-1 TGCGCCAGCAGCTTGGAAGGGGGCACTGAAGCTTTCTTT CASSLEGGTEAFF
many TRBJ2-1 . TRBV5-6 TGTGCCAGCAGCTTGGCCAGCTCATATATTTATGAGCAGTTCTTC CASSLASSYIYEQFF
few TRBJ2-7 . TRBV12-3/TRBV12-4 TGTGCCAGCACCGGACAAGTCGCATCCGAGCAGTACTTC CASTGQVASEQYF
. TRBJ1-4 . TRBV25-1 TGTGCCAGAATAACCCCATCGGTTAATGAAAAACTGTTTTTT CARITPSVNEKLFF
few TRBJ2-7 . TRBV11-3 TGTGCCAGCAGCTCCCGACAGAGCTCCTACGAGCAGTACTTC CASSSRQSSYEQYF
many TRBJ1-5 . TRBV2 TGTGCCAGCACGGCAGGACGCAATCAGCCCCAGCATTTT CASTAGRNQPQHF
. TRBJ1-3 . TRBV11-2 TGTGCCAGCAGCTTTCAGGGGTCTGGAAACACCATATATTTT CASSFQGSGNTIYF
. TRBJ2-1 TRBD1 TRBV6-4 TGTGCCAGCAGTGAGCTGACAGGGTTTGAGCAGTTCTTC CASSELTGFEQFF
. TRBJ1-3 TRBD1 TRBV9 TGTGCCAGCAGCTACTCCTACAGGGGCTCAGACTCTGGAAACACCATATATTTT CASSYSYRGSDSGNTIYF
few TRBJ2-4 . TRBV28 TGTGCCAGCACTCGTGGAGAAGGGATGAGGGGCAAAAACATTCAGTACTTC CASTRGEGMRGKNIQYF
many TRBJ2-1 TRBD2 TRBV18 TGTGCCAGCTCACCAGGACTAGCGGACATATACAATGAGCAGTTCTTC CASSPGLADIYNEQFF
many TRBJ1-1 . TRBV10-3 TGTGCCATCAGTGAGACAACTAGCACTGAAGCTTTCTTT CAISETTSTEAFF
. TRBJ2-5 TRBD2 TRBV2 TGTGCCAGCAGTCCGACTAGCGGGGGTACGGAGACCCAGTACTTC CASSPTSGGTETQYF
once TRBJ2-1 . TRBV12-3/TRBV12-4 TGTGCCAGCAGTTTATCCCACAATGAGCAGTTCTTC CASSLSHNEQFF
. TRBJ1-2 TRBD1 TRBV10-3 TGTGCCATCAGCAGCCAGGGGGCGGATGGCTACACCTTC CAISSQGADGYTF
many TRBJ1-4 TRBD1 TRBV3-1 TGTGCCAGCAGCCCTACAGGGGGCTTAGATGAAAAACTGTTTTTT CASSPTGGLDEKLFF
many TRBJ1-5 TRBD1 TRBV28 TGTGCCAGCAGTGTTCGACAGGGGGCTGGCCAGCCCCAGCATTTT CASSVRQGAGQPQHF
. TRBJ2-1 TRBD2 TRBV20-1 TGCAGTGCTAGAGGGGCGGGGGGGCTGAATGAGCAGTTCTTC CSARGAGGLNEQFF
many TRBJ2-6 . TRBV5-1 TGCGCCAGCAGCTTGGGGTTGACAGGCGCTGGGGCCAACGTCCTGACTTTC CASSLGLTGAGANVLTF
many TRBJ1-1 . TRBV24-1 TGTGCCACCAGGGCCTCAGCGAACACTGAAGCTTTCTTT CATRASANTEAFF
many TRBJ2-7 . TRBV28 TGTGCCAGCAGTTTCTTATTGTCGGCTCAGGGGACCTACGAGCAGTACTTC CASSFLLSAQGTYEQYF
many TRBJ1-3 . TRBV11-3 TGTGCCAGCAGTCACCGGGACTCTGGAAACACCATATATTTT CASSHRDSGNTIYF